Presented here are 10 T cell receptor beta chains from one specimen sequenced in a study of vaccination effects on CD4 cells after COVID-19. CD4+ T cells were isolated after 10 days of culture. Convalescent patients had PCR-confirmed SARS-CoV-2 infection between March and December 2020. The vaccine given was either BNT162b2 or mRNA-1273, in two doses. Profiling relied on immunoSEQ multiplex PCR, and the TCRdb table lists in-frame clones only, not all of them. The sample lists roughly 33,000 clones, approximately 77% occurring once. Antigen specificity for these receptors is unknown. Sequences were derived from CD4+ T cells from PBMCs cultured without peptide, sampled after COVID-19 vaccination. The receptors were sampled from a human donor who had a prior SARS-CoV-2 infection.

The V call is TRBV5-4, the J call TRBJ2-5, with 10 bases lining up with TRBD2. The CDR3 contains 15 residues. Germline trimming cut 3 bases from V and 2 bases from J; bases unmatched to any gene: 4. Germline lookup yields CDR1 SGHNT and CDR2 YYREEE (reference sequence). The CDR3 DNA reads TGTGCCAGCAGCTCCCAGCGGGAGGGTCAAGAGACCCAGTACTTC. This gives the protein CASSSQREGQETQYF.

J is TRBJ2-1 and V is TRBV28; D is ambiguous. Looked up from germline, CDR1 is MDHEN and CDR2 is SYDVKM. The CDR3 is 16 residues long. Trimming shortened V by 6 bases and J by 7 bases, and 22 bases separated the two germline ends. The DNA of the CDR3 is TGTGCCAGCAGCTGGGCTGTGACGGACGGAGTGAATGAGCAGTTCTTC. Translation: CASSWAVTDGVNEQFF.

The chain uses TRBV28 and TRBJ1-5; D gene unclear. This CDR3 region has 13 residues. Trimming removed 7 bases at V and 0 bases at J, with 7 bases between. Per germline, CDR1 MDHEN and CDR2 SYDVKM. The CDR3 DNA is TGTGCCAGCACCGTTAATAGCAATCAGCCCCAGCATTTT. Its translation is CASTVNSNQPQHF.

The chain is built from TRBV6-2 or TRBV6-3 and TRBJ2-7, with TRBD2 matching 12 bases. Germline assignment: CDR1 MNHEY and CDR2 SVGEGT. The CDR3 spans 16 residues. The trim removed 4 bases at V and 3 bases at J, leaving 7 bases unmatched. CDR3 sequence: CASSFPGLAGHYEQYF. The CDR3 DNA reads as TGTGCCAGCAGTTTCCCCGGACTAGCGGGGCACTACGAGCAGTACTTC.

This chain joins TRBV29-1 and TRBJ2-2; 11 bases align to TRBD1. The CDR3 has 13 amino acids. V dropped 6 bases and J dropped 10; count of bases not matched to a gene: 7. Looked up from germline, CDR1 is SQVTM and CDR2 is ANQGSEA. The CDR3 reads CSVRGQGGAELFF. CDR3 nucleotide sequence: TGCAGCGTGCGGGGACAGGGGGGAGCGGAGCTGTTTTTT.

The chain joins TRBV18 to TRBJ1-5; 9 bases are a match to TRBD1. The length of the CDR3 is 16 residues. The V gene end was trimmed by 3 bases and the J gene end by 0 bases; junction bases not matched to a gene: 3. Germline CDR1 KGHSH, CDR2 LQKENI. Here the CDR3 reads CASSPATGGSNQPQHF. The CDR3 nucleotides are TGTGCCAGCTCACCTGCGACAGGGGGTAGCAATCAGCCCCAGCATTTT.

The chain has TRBV6-6 and TRBJ2-5, with 7 bases aligning to TRBD1. The CDR3 covers 13 residues. The V gene's germline CDR1 is MNHNY and CDR2 SVGAGI (reference sequence). The ends lost 5 bases at V and 2 bases at J; junction bases unmatched: 2. CDR3: CASSPQGQETQYF. CDR3 coding DNA: TGTGCCAGCAGTCCACAGGGGCAAGAGACCCAGTACTTC.

The chain links TRBV7-8 to TRBJ2-7; D gene unclear. CDR1 and CDR2 (germline): SGHVS, FQNEAQ. The CDR3 contains 14 residues. Trimming removed 2 bases at V and 0 bases at J, with 8 bases between. CDR3 sequence reads: CASSLTFSSYEQYF. The CDR3 DNA follows: TGTGCCAGCAGCTTAACGTTCAGCTCCTACGAGCAGTACTTC.

CDR3 amino acids: CASSRVTGAAEAFF. In DNA form, the CDR3 reads TGTGCCAGCAGCCGAGTGACAGGGGCCGCTGAAGCTTTCTTT. The chain couples TRBV4-2 to TRBJ1-1, with 8 bases matching TRBD1. The CDR3 contains 14 residues. Germline V lookup: CDR1 LGHNA, CDR2 YNFKEQ. Trimming removed 4 bases from V and 6 bases from J; junction bases left unmatched: 7.

This CDR3 reads CASSPGGWEFEFF. The CDR3 DNA is TGTGCCAGCAGCCCGGGGGGTTGGGAGTTTGAGTTCTTC. This sequence joins TRBV5-4 and TRBJ2-1, with 7 bases lining up with TRBD2. The CDR3 loop spans 13 amino acids. J lost 14 bases, V lost 4 bases, and 12 bases had no gene match. Germline lookup yields CDR1 SGHNT and CDR2 YYREEE (reference sequence).